Below, 22 T cell receptor beta chains from the same sample are listed, as sequenced in a study of blood T cell repertoires in COVID-19. The assay was immunoSEQ multiplex PCR, and TCRdb's table has in-frame clones only and misses some. Of around 340,000 clones listed, 70% to 90% are singletons. The sample was PBMCs or T cells enriched from blood (not recorded which). The receptors stem from a middle-aged woman with acute COVID-19.

The chain is built from TRBV6-2 or TRBV6-3 and TRBJ1-1, with 7 bases identical to TRBD1. Germline-derived CDR1 and CDR2 are MNHEY and SVGEGT. The trim removed 5 bases at V and 0 bases at J, leaving 12 bases unmatched. The CDR3 is made up of 17 amino acids. CDR3 sequence (DNA): TGTGCCAGCAGTCCAACCAAGGGCAGGGGGTTGAACACTGAAGCTTTCTTT. Residues: CASSPTKGRGLNTEAFF.

This clone was counted between two and nine times. The chain recombines TRBV6-5 with TRBJ2-3; D remains ambiguous. Germline-derived CDR1 and CDR2 are MNHEY and SVGAGI. Deletions cut 6 bases from V and 6 bases from J, with 19 bases between. The CDR3 has 15 residues. The CDR3 DNA is TGTGCCAGCAGCCCCCTAGTACCCCTCCCCGATACGCAGTATTTT. It translates to CASSPLVPLPDTQYF.

The genes are TRBV6-5 and TRBJ1-4; no clear D gene. This CDR3 region has 14 residues. In germline, CDR1 is MNHEY, CDR2 SVGAGI. Trimming cost V 0 bases and J 7 bases, with 9 bases left between them. CDR3 in DNA: TGTGCCAGCAGTTACTCAGGGAGTGGTGAAAAACTGTTTTTT. Its protein product is CASSYSGSGEKLFF.

The rearrangement uses TRBV6-4 and TRBJ1-1, with TRBD1 identical over 9 bases. Germline V CDR1 and CDR2: MRHNA, SNTAGT. The trim removed 6 bases at V and 8 bases at J, leaving 7 bases unmatched. CDR3 length equals 13 residues. The DNA of the CDR3 is TGTGCCAGCAGAATTTGGGACAGGGTGGAAGCTTTCTTT. Its translation is CASRIWDRVEAFF.

Only one count was recorded for this clone. The V gene is TRBV21-1, the J gene TRBJ2-7; the table's TRBD1 call for D was not verified on the DNA. TRBV21-1 is assigned pseudogene status. CDR3 length: 14 residues. The CDR3 sequence is CASSKRDSSYEQYF. DNA for the CDR3: TGTGCCAGCAGCAAACGGGACAGTTCCTACGAGCAGTACTTC.

The chain couples TRBV11-3 to TRBJ2-3; 7 bases match TRBD2. Germline-derived CDR1 and CDR2 are SGHNT and YENEEA. The CDR3 extends over 15 amino acids. V dropped 1 base and J dropped 4; count of bases not matched to a gene: 5. The CDR3, as DNA: TGTGCCAGCAGCTTAGGGGGCGGGGGTCCAGATACGCAGTATTTT. This sequence encodes CASSLGGGGPDTQYF.

The V and J genes are TRBV4-2 and TRBJ1-2; tentatively, D is TRBD1 (5 bases). The CDR3 consists of 15 residues. Germline-derived CDR1 and CDR2 are LGHNA and YNFKEQ. The V and J ends lost 0 bases and 5 bases respectively, with 13 bases between them. The CDR3 DNA sequence: TGTGCCAGCAGCCAAGATAGTATAGGGGCATATGGCTACACCTTC. Translation gives CASSQDSIGAYGYTF.

A few counts support this clone. The V call is TRBV30, the J call TRBJ1-5; D is possibly TRBD1 (5 bases). Trimming shortened V by 3 bases and J by 1 base, and 19 bases separated the two germline ends. The CDR3 contains 17 residues. Germline V gene lookup returns CDR1 GTSNPN and CDR2 SVGIG (reference sequence). DNA of the CDR3: TGTGCCTGGAGCAAGTACTTTGGAAAGGGGAGCAATCAGCCCCAGCATTTT. It encodes CAWSKYFGKGSNQPQHF.

This CDR3 is CASSPLRGEVNYGYTF. DNA for the CDR3: TGTGCCAGCAGCCCCCTACGAGGGGAGGTCAACTATGGCTACACCTTC. This chain joins TRBV7-9 and TRBJ1-2, with D possibly TRBD1 on 5 matching bases. Germline values: CDR1 SEHNR, CDR2 FQNEAQ (reference sequence). V dropped 5 bases and J dropped 2 bases, with 18 bases sitting between them. CDR3 length: 16 amino acids.

V is TRBV9 and J is TRBJ2-1, with TRBD2 matching over 8 bases. This CDR3 is built from 17 residues. The trim removed 5 bases at V and 6 bases at J, leaving 16 bases unmatched. Per germline, CDR1 SGDLS and CDR2 YYNGEE. CDR3: CASSRKRVSGGPNEQFF. The CDR3 nucleotides are TGTGCCAGCAGTCGAAAACGGGTCAGCGGGGGCCCCAATGAGCAGTTCTTC.

This clone was seen a few times. The V gene is TRBV7-9, the J gene TRBJ2-7; 7 bases line up with TRBD2. CDR1 is SEHNR and CDR2 is FQNEAQ in the germline V gene (reference sequence). The ends lost 1 base at V and 4 bases at J; junction bases unmatched: 7. The CDR3 is made up of 15 amino acids. CDR3 loop: CASSLVGGDRYEQYF. CDR3 nucleotides: TGTGCCAGCAGCTTAGTGGGGGGGGATAGGTACGAGCAGTACTTC.

The V call is TRBV29-1, the J call TRBJ2-3; 7 nucleotides match TRBD1. The CDR3 totals 14 residues. The ends lost 5 bases at V and 4 bases at J; junction bases unmatched: 9. Per germline, CDR1 SQVTM and CDR2 ANQGSEA. The CDR3: CSVSSRTGADTQYF. The CDR3 DNA sequence: TGCAGCGTTTCCTCCCGGACAGGAGCAGATACGCAGTATTTT.

J is TRBJ2-6 and V is TRBV2; 9 bases are shared with TRBD1. The V segment lost 4 bases and the J segment 2 bases; nucleotides outside the gene matches: 12. Germline V CDR1 and CDR2: SNHLY, FYNNEI. This CDR3 region has 19 residues. CDR3 DNA sequence: TGTGCCAGCAGTGCCAAGGGACAGGGCCCAGTAGCTGGGGCCAACGTCCTGACTTTC. It codes for CASSAKGQGPVAGANVLTF.

This clone was counted a few times. The chain uses TRBV28 and TRBJ1-5, with D perhaps TRBD1 (5 bases). This CDR3 contains 15 residues. Germline V CDR1 and CDR2: MDHEN, SYDVKM. V was trimmed by 4 bases and J by 7 bases, leaving 17 bases between them. CDR3 in amino acids: CASSSTYPGRQPQHF. The CDR3 nucleotides read TGTGCCAGCAGTTCGACCTATCCAGGGAGGCAGCCCCAGCATTTT.

This chain links TRBV7-3 with TRBJ2-2, with 12 bases fitting TRBD2. Trimming cost V 5 bases and J 0 bases; bases outside gene matches: 4. This CDR3 has 17 residues. The germline CDR1 and CDR2 sequences are SGHTA and FQGTGA. For the CDR3, the DNA is TGTGCCAGCAGCCCTCTAGCGGGAGGGCCGAACACCGGGGAGCTGTTTTTT. It codes for CASSPLAGGPNTGELFF.

The gene calls are TRBV7-2 and TRBJ2-5, with a weak D call TRBD2 (5 bases). V gave up 7 bases and J gave up 5 bases, with 14 bases separating them. The CDR3 loop spans 13 amino acids. The germline V gene has CDR1 SGHTA and CDR2 FQGNSA. Written as DNA, the CDR3 is TGTGCCAGCACCGTACGGGGTGAGGAGACCCAGTACTTC. Its translation is CASTVRGEETQYF. Complete variable domain (other parts from reference TRBV7-2 and TRBJ2-5): GAGVSQSPSNKVTEKGKDVELRCDPISGHTALYWYRQSLGQGLEFLIYFQGNSAPDKSGLPSDRFSAERTGGSVSTLTIQRTQQEDSAVYLCASTVRGEETQYFGPGTRLLVL.

The V and J genes are TRBV12-5 and TRBJ1-4; 9 positions agree with TRBD1. Germline V CDR1 and CDR2: LGHNT, FRNRAP. J lost 14 bases, V lost 5 bases, and 15 bases had no gene match. The CDR3 has 15 residues. CDR3 in DNA: TGTGCTAGTGGTCCCGGGGACAGGGACATTCTAGGTCTGTTTTTT. Its translation is CASGPGDRDILGLFF.

The genes are TRBV7-2 and TRBJ1-1, with D possibly TRBD1 on 6 matching bases. Germline-derived CDR1 and CDR2 are SGHTA and FQGNSA. The CDR3 consists of 15 residues. V lost 3 bases to trimming and J lost 4 bases, with 15 bases between them. CDR3 DNA: TGTGCCAGCAGCTTTCACAGGGAGTCGGGCACTGAAGCTTTCTTT. It specifies CASSFHRESGTEAFF.

This chain connects TRBV4-2 to TRBJ2-7; TRBD2 agrees at 8 bases. The CDR3 extends over 16 amino acids. J gave up 3 bases and V 0 bases, and 7 bases lay outside the gene matches. Germline loops: CDR1 LGHNA, CDR2 YNFKEQ. In DNA, the CDR3 is TGTGCCAGCAGCCAAGATCGGCAGCGGGGGCACTACGAGCAGTACTTC. As protein: CASSQDRQRGHYEQYF.

For the CDR3, the DNA is TGTGCCAGCAGCTTCGGACAGGGGGCAATCGAGCAGTACTTC. It codes for CASSFGQGAIEQYF. The rearrangement links TRBV11-1 to TRBJ2-7, with 11 bases that match TRBD1. Germline trimming cut 3 bases from V and 6 bases from J; bases unmatched to any gene: 4. Germline V gene sequence: CDR1 SGHAT, CDR2 FQDESV (reference sequence). The CDR3 length is 14 residues.

This chain uses TRBV29-1 with TRBJ2-1; D perhaps matches TRBD1 (5 bases). Trimming pared 0 bases from V and 13 bases from J, leaving 13 bases between. CDR1 is SQVTM, CDR2 ANQGSEA, per germline. CDR3 size: 12 residues. The CDR3 here is CSVEDQGAHQFF. For the CDR3, the DNA is TGCAGCGTTGAAGATCAAGGGGCCCACCAGTTCTTC.

This chain joins TRBV2 and TRBJ1-4; 7 bases are shared with TRBD1. Germline V CDR1 and CDR2: SNHLY, FYNNEI. This CDR3 has 15 residues. Trimming at V came to 6 bases and at J to 5 bases, leaving 9 bases not matched to a gene. The CDR3 loop reads CASSPTGTENEKLFF. CDR3 sequence (DNA): TGTGCCAGCAGCCCTACCGGGACAGAGAATGAAAAACTGTTTTTT. The whole variable domain, remainder taken from reference TRBV2 and TRBJ1-4, is EPEVTQTPSHQVTQMGQEVILRCVPISNHLYFYWYRQILGQKVEFLVSFYNNEISEKSEIFDDQFSVERPDGSNFTLKIRSTKLEDSAMYFCASSPTGTENEKLFFGSGTQLSVL.